Listed here is a single TCR beta chain. The antigen is undetermined. The source of the sample is a study of blood T cells in healthy people across ages. The CDR3 loop spans 15 amino acids. CDR1 is SGHKS and CDR2 is YYEKEE in the germline V gene (reference sequence). Trimming pared 0 bases from V and 4 bases from J, leaving 13 bases between. PCR was performed a second time for about 7 to 12 cycles using a sample-barcoded 5' primer and a J-beta primer mix. TCRdb recomputed calls from the 5' RACE reads with MiXCR, one row per CDR3 protein. The data show some 1.5 million distinct CDR3 sequences, 25% to 30% seen once. Study observations and caveats: With unsorted PBMCs, a conclusive comparison of naive versus antigen-experienced cells was not possible. Shifts in expanded clonotypes may have been confounded by donor CMV status, which was unknown. A roughly linear fall in TCR beta diversity per million T cells was seen with increasing age.

Extraction yielded at least 6 micrograms of total RNA per sample. This chain links TRBV5-5 with TRBJ1-2; D not resolved. Sample: blood. The receptor comes from a woman in her 30s in good health. The DNA for the CDR3 is TGTGCCAGCAGCTTGGGCGGCAGCTTTACCTATGGCTACACCTTC. It is translated as CASSLGGSFTYGYTF.